What follows describes a single TCR beta chain. Its antigen remains unidentified. Base qualities are not at hand, and no much larger clone is one base apart. The sample comes from a study of shared clonotypes between healthy human individuals (TCRdb year 2020). In the study overall: The cohort comprised two women and a few men aged 18 to 49 years. The study deeply sequenced blood TCR repertoires of several healthy adults to estimate repertoire size and the extent of clonotype sharing between individuals. To increase sequencing depth and limit assay-specific biases, different laboratories used diverse techniques to prepare libraries and sequence TCR repertoires. Per donor, three plates each were used for CD4 naive and CD4 memory, two for CD8 naive, and one for CD8 memory. Between about 0.85 and 9.5 billion PBMCs per donor were obtained by leukapheresis. Here is what the overall study found, with its caveats: Sharing across a few donors was observed for 4.5% to 6.5% of naive CD4, less than 4% of naive CD8, 2.3% of memory CD4, and approximately 0.41% of memory CD8 clonotypes. Estimated clonotype richness was generally larger for naive than for memory subsets. Clonotypes shared by all four sorted-subset donors showed higher generation probabilities than non-shared clonotypes. Even with the large sequencing depth, rarefaction of the sorted-subset datasets indicated that sequencing was incomplete. Sampling was limited to blood, and TCR repertoires in tissue likely differ from TCR repertoires in blood. Pairwise subsampling led to the expectation that sequencing depth would affect the degree of clonotype sharing among donors. The small number of donors limited the genetic and exposure-history diversity represented.

CD8 naive samples were CD45RO-negative cells positively selected for CCR7, giving a CD45RA+CCR7+ population that excluded TemRA cells. The donors were healthy, HIV-negative adults with no recently reported acute infections or vaccinations. Only Caucasian adults living in Nashville, Tennessee, USA were represented among the donors. Blood was collected by leukapheresis, and PBMCs were isolated by Ficoll-Histopaque density gradient centrifugation and then cryopreserved in liquid nitrogen vapor phase. Purity and quantity of every magnetically sorted T cell population were checked by analytical flow cytometry. Genomic DNA was isolated from every sorted fraction and measured by UV absorbance on a Nanodrop 2000c. Using the deep immunoSEQ assay, multiplex PCR amplified TCR CDR3 regions from genomic DNA. Extracted genomic DNA from each cell subset was spread evenly across all wells of several immunoSEQ 96-well plates, with each plate serving as a replicate. Each replicate PCR for sorted subsets received roughly 0.2 ug genomic DNA, equal to about 30,000 T cell genomes. The purified libraries were quantified using a Qubit 3.0 fluorometer, sized with a Bioanalyzer 2100, and then quantified again using the KAPA Library Quantification kit. Every immunoSEQ 96-well plate was sequenced on a dedicated single-read 150-cycle Illumina NextSeq 550 flow cell. The study's processing was this. Because the immunoSEQ output included only junctional sequences and no quality scores, the filtering could not be the same as the filtering used for full-length reads. To assign V/J genes and CDR3, sequences were annotated using PyIR, a Python wrapper for IgBLAST v1.9, with IMGT germline references. Any read was removed if the V/J assignment was weak (E-value above 1e-6), the CDR3 was missing, or the read contained stop codons, out-of-frame junctions, or ambiguous translated residues. V3J clonotypes were defined as sequences sharing an identical inferred V gene, J gene, and CDR3 amino acid sequence. The percentage overlap between two repertoires was calculated by dividing the number of shared unique clonotypes by the size of the smaller repertoire. RTK rarefaction, the Chao1 estimator, and Recon v2.1 estimates of unobserved clonotypes were used to assess repertoire richness. OLGA was used to compute generation probabilities for all TCRbeta clonotypes that the gDNA method yielded from a few donors. Not all clones reach the TCRdb copy of this immuneACCESS table, which keeps in-frame sequences only. Checked studies attribute under half of the gap to unresolved V genes and leave the rest unexplained. The V and J calls and clone size come from that table; D and trimming were worked out from the DNA. The sample contains about 2 million clones, about 95% of them found a single time. The top ten constitute roughly 1.2% of the sample.

This TCR derives from a man in his late teens or twenties in good health. The specimen was naive CD8+ T cells sorted from blood. The cell subset or site tag for this specimen amounts to: CD45RA+CCR7+.

The sequence in DNA is TGTGCCACCAGCAGATTTAACCCTCAAGAGACCCAGTACTTC. Its translation reads: CATSRFNPQETQYF. The chain is made from TRBV15 and TRBJ2-5; the D gene is unclear. The germline V gene (reference sequence) supplies CDR1 LNHNV and CDR2 YYDKDF. The CDR3, cysteine through phenylalanine, is 14 amino acids long. Of all the DNA, just the CDR3 is kept, 42 bases in frame from base 1. V is clipped by 2 bases and J by 2 bases, and the sequence between their germline boundaries is 9 bases long.